The source of this TCR beta chain is a study of blood T cell repertoires in COVID-19. On the study more broadly: Both acute and convalescent COVID-19 samples were obtained from the United States, Italy and Spain. T cells, B-cell-depleted T cells, or PBMCs provided the cDNA or gDNA that served as material.

Original processing methods: Amplification from reference gene primers served as the basis for estimated nucleated cell counts. Some clones are missing from TCRdb's copy, which holds only in-frame ones; the method was immunoSEQ multiplex PCR. For V, J and clone size, that table is used; D and trimming come from the DNA. The sample includes some 43,000 clones, about 89% of them seen just once. The CDR3 sequence is 12 residues long. Germline CDR1 MDHEN, CDR2 SYDVKM. V gave up 2 bases and J gave up 4 bases, with 6 bases separating them. The V call is TRBV28, the J call TRBJ2-7; D is undetermined. Sample: peripheral blood. This TCR was sampled from a human donor in a cohort sampled during active COVID-19. This chain's CDR3 is CASSLARYEQYF. CDR3 coding DNA: TGTGCCAGCAGTTTAGCCCGGTACGAGCAGTACTTC.